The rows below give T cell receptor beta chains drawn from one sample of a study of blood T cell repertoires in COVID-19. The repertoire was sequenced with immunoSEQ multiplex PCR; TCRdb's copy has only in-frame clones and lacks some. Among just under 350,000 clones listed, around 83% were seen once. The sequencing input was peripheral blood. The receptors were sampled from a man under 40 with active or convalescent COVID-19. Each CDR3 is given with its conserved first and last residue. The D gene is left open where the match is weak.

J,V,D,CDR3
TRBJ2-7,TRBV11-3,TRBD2,CASSLGGLAGIYEQYF
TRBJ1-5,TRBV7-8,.,CASSNPVTGRAQHF
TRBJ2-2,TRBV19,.,CASSPNDRFSNTGELFF
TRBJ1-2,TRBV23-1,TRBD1,CASSLKPGQGGSYGYTF
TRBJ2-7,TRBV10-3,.,CAISPGQSYEQYF
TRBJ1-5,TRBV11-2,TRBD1,CASSLGDGTGDRAQHF
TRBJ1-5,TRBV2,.,CASSERVVRNQPQHF
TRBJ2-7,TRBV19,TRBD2,CASSVGGRVYEQYF
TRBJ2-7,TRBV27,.,CASSFGLGGQYYEQYF
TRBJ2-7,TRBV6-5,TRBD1,CASRTTGVGEQYF
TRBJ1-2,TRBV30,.,CAWNYAVGYTF
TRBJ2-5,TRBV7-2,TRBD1,CAHRGPQETQYF
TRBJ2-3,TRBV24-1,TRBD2,CATSDPLAGGTDTQYF
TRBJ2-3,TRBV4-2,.,CASSQSHTQYF
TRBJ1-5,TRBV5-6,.,CASSAQGRNQPQHF
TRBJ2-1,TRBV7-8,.,CASSFGGINEQFF
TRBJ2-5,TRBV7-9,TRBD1,CASRPGQTQETQYF
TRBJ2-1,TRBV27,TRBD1,CASSFSGGLNEQFF
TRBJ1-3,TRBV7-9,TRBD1,CASSRPRGLTYF
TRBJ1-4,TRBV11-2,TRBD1,CASSLGEQGWGEKLFF
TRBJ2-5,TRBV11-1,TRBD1,CASSLSGQGLQETQYF
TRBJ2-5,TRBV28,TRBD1,CASSLSGGIGETQYF
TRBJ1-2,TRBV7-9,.,CASTGDYGYTF
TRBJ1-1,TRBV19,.,CASAWVGTTNTEAFF
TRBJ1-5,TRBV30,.,CAWNGGGGQPQHF
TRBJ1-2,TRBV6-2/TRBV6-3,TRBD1,CASSATSGGSPPYTF
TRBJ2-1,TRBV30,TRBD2,CAWSGGPHEQFF
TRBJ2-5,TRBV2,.,CASSEAWASETQYF
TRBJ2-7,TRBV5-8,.,CASSVLSYEQYF
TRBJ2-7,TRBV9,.,CASSVVDTPVPYEQYF
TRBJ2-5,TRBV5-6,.,CASTMGGGSGTQYF
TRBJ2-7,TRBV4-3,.,CASSQGTGTYEQYF
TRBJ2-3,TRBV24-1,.,CATGQSTDTQYF
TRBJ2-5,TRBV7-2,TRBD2,CASSLALGLEIGTQYF
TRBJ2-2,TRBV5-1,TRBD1,CASSPVPGTGYTGELFF
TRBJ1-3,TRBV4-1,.,CASSLEILGSQTIYF
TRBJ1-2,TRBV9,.,CASSVDPGTNYGYTF
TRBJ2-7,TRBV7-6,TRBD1,CASSPMLGGIDEQYF
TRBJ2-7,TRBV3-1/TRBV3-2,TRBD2,CASSQGRGGEQYF
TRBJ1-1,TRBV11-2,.,CASSLGEGTEAFF
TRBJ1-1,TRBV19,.,CASSMTVNTEAFF
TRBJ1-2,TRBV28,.,CASSQGNYGYTF
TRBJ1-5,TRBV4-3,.,CASSPGYSNQPQHF
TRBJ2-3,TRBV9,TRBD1,CASSPSLQGSRTDTQYF
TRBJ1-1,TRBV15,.,CATRGEVDTEAFF
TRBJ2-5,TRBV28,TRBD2,CASSGLYQREDETQYF
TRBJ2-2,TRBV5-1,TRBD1,CASSLNYRGAGELFF
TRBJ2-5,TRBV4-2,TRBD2,CASSQGRTSGEETQYF
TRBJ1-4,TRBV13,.,CASSLEGDLNEKLFF
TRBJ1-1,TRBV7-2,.,CASSPRVNTEAFF
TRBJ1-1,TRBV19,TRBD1,CASSSDRGAEAFF
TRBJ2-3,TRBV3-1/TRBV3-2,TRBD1,CASSQGQGFLTDTQYF
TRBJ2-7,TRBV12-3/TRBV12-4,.,CASSQRRREQYF
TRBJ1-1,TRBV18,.,CASSPNRQDPFF
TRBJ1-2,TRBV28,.,CASTLGDRRIYGYTF
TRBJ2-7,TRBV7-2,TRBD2,CASSSAGTSYEQYF
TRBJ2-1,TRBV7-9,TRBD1,CASSFGLTGGSDEQFF
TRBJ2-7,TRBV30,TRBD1,CASRQGATYEQYF
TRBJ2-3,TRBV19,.,CASSIGATDTQYF